The 5 T cell receptor beta chains below all came from one sample that was sequenced in a study of T cells in Graves' hyperthyroidism and ophthalmopathy. RNA transcripts yielded amplified TCR beta CDR3 regions. HTBI primers drove first-round RT-PCR of the TCR CDR3. Each CDR3 protein gets one entry after TCRdb re-called the multiplex PCR reads with MiXCR. The data hold a few hundred thousand distinct CDR3 sequences, with 15% to 19% observed a single time. Sequenced sample: blood. The source of these receptors is a woman aged 18-29 years with Graves' hyperthyroidism.

This clonotype was counted ten times or more. The chain is built from TRBV11-2 and TRBJ2-5, with D hard to call. The V end lost 5 bases, the J end lost 1 base, and 5 bases lay between the germline ends. Germline V CDR1 and CDR2: SGHAT, FQNNGV. CDR3 length equals 12 residues. CDR3 protein: CASSQVQETQYF. The CDR3 DNA reads TGTGCCAGCAGCCAAGTCCAAGAGACCCAGTACTTC.

This clonotype was seen repeatedly, ten times or more. The V gene is TRBV28, the J gene TRBJ2-7; D remains ambiguous. Deletions cut 3 bases from V and 3 bases from J, with 12 bases between. CDR1 is MDHEN and CDR2 is SYDVKM in the germline V gene. CDR3 length: 14 amino acids. CDR3 DNA sequence: TGTGCCAGCAGTTTCGCTGGACGCGACTACGAGCAGTACTTC. This codes for CASSFAGRDYEQYF.

This clonotype was detected a few times. The V gene is TRBV7-9, the J gene TRBJ2-3, with TRBD1 identical over 7 bases. From germline, CDR1 is SEHNR and CDR2 FQNEAQ (reference sequence). V dropped 5 bases and J dropped 5; count of bases not matched to a gene: 7. The CDR3 is 14 residues long. CDR3 DNA sequence: TGTGCCAGCAGCCCGGGACAGTATATAGATACGCAGTATTTT. Amino acids: CASSPGQYIDTQYF.

This clonotype was seen repeatedly, ten times or more. The chain employs TRBV24-1 and TRBJ2-7; D ambiguous. There are 12 residues in the CDR3. Germline CDR1 reads KGHDR; CDR2 reads SFDVKD. Trimming took off 7 bases at V and 4 bases at J, with 10 bases between the two ends. CDR3 sequence: CATSPQGYEQYF. CDR3 coding DNA: TGTGCCACCAGCCCGCAAGGGTACGAGCAGTACTTC.

This clonotype showed up just a few times. This clone may be a read error of a much larger clone one base away. The rearrangement uses TRBV7-3 and TRBJ1-1; TRBD1 might be the D (6 bases). V was cut by 5 bases and J by 1 base, with 11 bases left in between. Germline CDR1 SGHTA, CDR2 FQGTGA. The CDR3 runs 14 residues. CDR3 nucleotide sequence: TGTGCCAGCAGCGACTTAGGGGGGAACACTGAAGCTTTCTTT. It translates to CASSDLGGNTEAFF.